The next 2 T cell receptor beta chains were all read from a single sample in a study of persistence of HIV-infected CD4 T cells (dated by TCRdb to between 2020 and 2021). Read against the paper, the sample's treatment or condition label means: suppressive antiretroviral therapy. Lysates of CMV-infected fibroblasts were used at about 10 ug/mL for cell stimulation. Responding CD4+ T cells were sorted on the basis of upregulation of both CD40 ligand and CD69. The immunoSEQ hsTCRB assay version 4, run in survey mode, was used to sequence TCRbeta repertoires from genomic DNA. TCRdb carries this immuneACCESS record with in-frame sequences only. Its versions omit some clonotypes, under half of them owing to an unresolved V gene in the studies checked, with the rest unexplained. The sample table records a few thousand clones; 60% to 80% of these occur just once. The top ten clones comprise under 40% of the sample.

These receptors have no identified antigens. The starting material was CD4+ T cells sorted from PBMCs after roughly 20-hour stimulation, obtained from a patient who received antiretroviral therapy. This sample's cell subset or site label indicates: CD40L+CD69+ CD4 T cells responding to CMV lysate. Every receptor here comes from an adult man with HIV who was CMV-seropositive.

This sequence joins TRBV13 and TRBJ2-7, with 10 bases aligning to TRBD2. From germline, CDR1 is PRHDT and CDR2 FYEKMQ (reference sequence). The CDR3 is 15 residues long. V was clipped by 5 bases and J by 6 bases; unmatched bases: 10. The CDR3 DNA follows: TGTGCCAGCAGCCTTTTAGCGGGGGGTCTCGGCGAGCAGTACTTC. It codes for CASSLLAGGLGEQYF.

The genes are TRBV5-4 and TRBJ2-7; 8 nucleotides line up with TRBD1. CDR3 length: 15 amino acids. The J segment lost 0 bases and the V segment lost 4 bases, leaving 6 bases of the junction unmatched. Germline values: CDR1 SGHNT, CDR2 YYREEE (reference sequence). Here the CDR3 DNA reads TGTGCCAGCAGCCCTAGGACAGGGAACTCCTACGAGCAGTACTTC. Translation gives CASSPRTGNSYEQYF.